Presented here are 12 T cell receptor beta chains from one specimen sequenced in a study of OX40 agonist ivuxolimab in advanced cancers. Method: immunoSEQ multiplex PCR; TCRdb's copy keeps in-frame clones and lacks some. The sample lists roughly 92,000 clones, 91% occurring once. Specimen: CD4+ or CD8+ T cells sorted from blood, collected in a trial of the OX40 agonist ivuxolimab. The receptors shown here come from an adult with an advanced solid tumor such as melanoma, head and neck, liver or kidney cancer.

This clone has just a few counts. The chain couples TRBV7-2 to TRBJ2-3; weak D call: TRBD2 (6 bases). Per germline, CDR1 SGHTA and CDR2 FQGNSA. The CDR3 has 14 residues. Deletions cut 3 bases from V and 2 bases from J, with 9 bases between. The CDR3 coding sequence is TGTGCCAGCAGCTTGACTAGGGACACAGATACGCAGTATTTT. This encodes CASSLTRDTDTQYF.

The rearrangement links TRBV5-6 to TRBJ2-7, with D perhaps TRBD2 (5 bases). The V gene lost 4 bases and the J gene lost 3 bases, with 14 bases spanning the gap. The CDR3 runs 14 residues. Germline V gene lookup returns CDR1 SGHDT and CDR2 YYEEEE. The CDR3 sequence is CASSIESGIYEQYF. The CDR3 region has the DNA TGTGCCAGCAGCATAGAGAGCGGAATCTACGAGCAGTACTTC.

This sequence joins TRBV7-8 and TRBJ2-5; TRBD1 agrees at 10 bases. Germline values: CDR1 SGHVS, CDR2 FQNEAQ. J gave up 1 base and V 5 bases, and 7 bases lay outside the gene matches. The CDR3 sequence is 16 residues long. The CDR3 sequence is CASSPLGQGSQETQYF. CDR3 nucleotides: TGTGCCAGCAGCCCCTTGGGACAGGGGTCCCAAGAGACCCAGTACTTC.

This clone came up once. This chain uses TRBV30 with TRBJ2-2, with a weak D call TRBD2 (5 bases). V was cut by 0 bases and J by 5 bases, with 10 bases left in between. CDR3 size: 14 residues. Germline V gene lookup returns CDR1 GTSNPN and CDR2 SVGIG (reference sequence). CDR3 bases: TGTGCCTGGAGTGTACTGTGGGAGACCGGGGAGCTGTTTTTT. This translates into CAWSVLWETGELFF.

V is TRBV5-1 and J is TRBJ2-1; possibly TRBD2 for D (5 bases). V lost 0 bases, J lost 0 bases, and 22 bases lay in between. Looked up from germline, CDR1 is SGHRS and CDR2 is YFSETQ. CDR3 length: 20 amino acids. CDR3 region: CASSLEWRLVPGSSYNEQFF. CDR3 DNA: TGCGCCAGCAGCTTGGAATGGCGGCTAGTTCCGGGGAGCTCCTACAATGAGCAGTTCTTC.

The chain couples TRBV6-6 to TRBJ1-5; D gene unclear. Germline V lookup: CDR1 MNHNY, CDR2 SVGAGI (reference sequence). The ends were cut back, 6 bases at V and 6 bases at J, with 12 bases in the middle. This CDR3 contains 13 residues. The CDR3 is CASSRAAIQPQHF. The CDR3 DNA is TGTGCCAGCAGCCGCGCGGCTATTCAGCCCCAGCATTTT.

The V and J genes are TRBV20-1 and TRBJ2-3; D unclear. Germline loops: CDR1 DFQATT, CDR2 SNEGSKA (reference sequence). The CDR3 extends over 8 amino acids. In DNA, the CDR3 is TGCAGCACAGATACGCAGTATTTT. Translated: CSTDTQYF.

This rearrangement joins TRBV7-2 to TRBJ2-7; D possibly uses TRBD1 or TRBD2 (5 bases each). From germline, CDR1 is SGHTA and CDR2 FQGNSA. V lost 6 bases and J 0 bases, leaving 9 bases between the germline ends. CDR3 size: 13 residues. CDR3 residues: CASRRGVSYEQYF. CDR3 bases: TGTGCCAGCAGACGGGGCGTCTCCTACGAGCAGTACTTC.

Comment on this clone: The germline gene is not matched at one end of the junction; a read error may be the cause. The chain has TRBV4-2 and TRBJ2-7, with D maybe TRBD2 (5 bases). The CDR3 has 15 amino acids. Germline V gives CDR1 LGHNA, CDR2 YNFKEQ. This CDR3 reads CASRQGFGEIYEQYF. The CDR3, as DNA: TGTGCCAGCAGACAAGGATTCGGGGAGATCTACGAGCAGTACTTC.

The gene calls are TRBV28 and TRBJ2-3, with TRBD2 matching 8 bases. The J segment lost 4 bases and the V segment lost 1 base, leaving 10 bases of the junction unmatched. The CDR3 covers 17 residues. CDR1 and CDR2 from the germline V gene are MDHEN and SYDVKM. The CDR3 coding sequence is TGTGCCAGCAGTTTATTCTTAGCGGGAAGGTTGCCAGATACGCAGTATTTT. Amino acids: CASSLFLAGRLPDTQYF.

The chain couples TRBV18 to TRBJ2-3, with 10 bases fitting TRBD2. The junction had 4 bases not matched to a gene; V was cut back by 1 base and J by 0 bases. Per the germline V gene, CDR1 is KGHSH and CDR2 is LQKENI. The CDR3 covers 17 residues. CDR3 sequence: CASSPLPTSGSTDTQYF. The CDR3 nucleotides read TGTGCCAGCTCACCACTCCCGACTAGCGGGAGCACAGATACGCAGTATTTT.

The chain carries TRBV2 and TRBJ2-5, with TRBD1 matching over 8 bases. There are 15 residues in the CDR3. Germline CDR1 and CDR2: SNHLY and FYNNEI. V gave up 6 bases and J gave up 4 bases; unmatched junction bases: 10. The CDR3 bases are TGTGCCAGCAGAGGTCCCGGGACAGGTATAGAGACCCAGTACTTC. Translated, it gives CASRGPGTGIETQYF.